The present T cell receptor beta chain was sequenced within a study of OX40 agonist ivuxolimab in advanced cancers. Whole-study findings and limits: More expanded clones were seen, on average, in CD8+ T cells than in CD4+.

Trimming took off 4 bases at V and 0 bases at J, with 9 bases between the two ends. Looked up from germline, CDR1 is MDHEN and CDR2 is SYDVKM. The CDR3 is 14 amino acids. Generated by immunoSEQ multiplex PCR, the TCRdb table keeps only in-frame clones and is missing some. The data show around 69,000 clones, around nine tenths seen once. On this clone itself: Its antigen is as yet unknown.

The TCR originated in an adult with an advanced solid tumor such as melanoma, head and neck, liver or kidney cancer. V is TRBV28 and J is TRBJ1-2; TRBD1 might be the D (5 bases). The sample in question was CD4+ or CD8+ T cells sorted from blood, obtained in a trial of the OX40 agonist ivuxolimab. The CDR3 is CASSSLGPNYGYTF. CDR3 DNA: TGTGCCAGCAGTTCCTTGGGGCCTAACTATGGCTACACCTTC.